The clone carrying this T cell receptor beta chain was found a few times. PBMCs stemmed from approximately 10 ml fresh peripheral blood. The entry originates in a study of T cells in Graves' hyperthyroidism and ophthalmopathy. Amplification targeted TCR beta CDR3 regions from RNA transcripts. HTBI primers were employed in a first-round RT-PCR of the TCR CDR3. In TCRdb, the multiplex PCR reads were re-called with MiXCR into one record per CDR3 protein. The data contain approximately 740,000 distinct CDR3 sequences, around 15% of them singletons. The trim removed 5 bases at V and 1 base at J, leaving 1 base unmatched. This CDR3 has 16 amino acids. CDR1 is DFQATT, CDR2 SNEGSKA, per germline (reference sequence).

The TCR sequence derives from a young woman with Graves' hyperthyroidism. The rearrangement uses TRBV20-1 and TRBJ2-6, with 14 bases matching TRBD2. Sequencing was carried out using blood. CDR3 sequence (DNA): TGCAGTGCTGGGACTAGCGGGAGATCTGGGGCCAACGTCCTGACTTTC. It translates to CSAGTSGRSGANVLTF.